The entry below describes one TCR beta chain. Only in-frame clones appear in the TCRdb table, and some are missing; sequencing was by immunoSEQ multiplex PCR. The data show a few hundred thousand clones, roughly 87% seen once. The data originate from a study of blood T cell repertoires in COVID-19. The CDR3 is 15 residues long. J was trimmed by 2 bases and V by 4 bases; bases with no gene match: 3. In germline, CDR1 is MNHNS, CDR2 SASEGT. The V gene is TRBV6-1, the J gene TRBJ2-3; the match to TRBD2 covers 10 bases. The TCR sequence derives from a woman in her twenties or thirties who had recovered from COVID-19. The specimen sequenced was PBMCs or T cells enriched from blood (not recorded which). CDR3 amino acids: CASSVAGGFTDTQYF. Written as DNA, the CDR3 is TGTGCCAGCAGTGTAGCGGGGGGATTCACAGATACGCAGTATTTT.